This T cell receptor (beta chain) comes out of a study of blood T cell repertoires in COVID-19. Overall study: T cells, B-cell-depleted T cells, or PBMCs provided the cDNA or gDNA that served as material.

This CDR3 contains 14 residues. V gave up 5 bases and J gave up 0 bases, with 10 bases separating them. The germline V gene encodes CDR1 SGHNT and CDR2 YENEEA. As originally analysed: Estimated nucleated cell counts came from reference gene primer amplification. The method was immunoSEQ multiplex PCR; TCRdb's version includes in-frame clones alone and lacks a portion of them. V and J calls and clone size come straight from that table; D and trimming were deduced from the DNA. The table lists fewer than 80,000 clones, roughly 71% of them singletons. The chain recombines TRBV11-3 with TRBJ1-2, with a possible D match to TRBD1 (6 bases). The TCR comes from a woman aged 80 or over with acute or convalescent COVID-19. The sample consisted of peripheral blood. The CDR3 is CASSERTANYGYTF. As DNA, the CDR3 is TGTGCCAGCAGCGAACGGACAGCTAACTATGGCTACACCTTC.